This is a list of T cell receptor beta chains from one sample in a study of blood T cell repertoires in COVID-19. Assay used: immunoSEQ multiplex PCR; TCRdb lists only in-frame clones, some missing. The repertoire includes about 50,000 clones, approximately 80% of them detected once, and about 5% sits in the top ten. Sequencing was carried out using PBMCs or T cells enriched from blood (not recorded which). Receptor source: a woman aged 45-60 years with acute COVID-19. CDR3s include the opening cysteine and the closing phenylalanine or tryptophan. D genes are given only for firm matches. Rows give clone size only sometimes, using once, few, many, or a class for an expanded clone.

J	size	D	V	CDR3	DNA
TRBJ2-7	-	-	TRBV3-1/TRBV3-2	CASSQGYRQYF	TGTGCCAGCAGCCAAGGCTACCGGCAGTACTTC
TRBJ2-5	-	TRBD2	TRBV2	CASSGSASGVQETQYF	TGTGCCAGCAGTGGGAGCGCTAGCGGGGTCCAAGAGACCCAGTACTTC
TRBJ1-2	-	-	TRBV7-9	CASSLLLKQAGSGYTF	TGTGCCAGCAGCCTACTATTGAAACAGGCAGGGTCTGGCTACACCTTC
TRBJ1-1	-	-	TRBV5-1	CASRLGLQGEAFF	TGCGCCAGCAGGTTGGGGCTACAGGGTGAAGCTTTCTTT
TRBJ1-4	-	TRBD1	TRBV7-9	CASSAGTGPATNEKLFF	TGTGCCAGCAGCGCCGGGACAGGACCGGCAACTAATGAAAAACTGTTTTTT
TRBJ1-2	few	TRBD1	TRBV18	CASSVQGADGYTF	TGTGCCAGCTCAGTCCAGGGGGCGGATGGCTACACCTTC
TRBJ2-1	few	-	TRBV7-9	CASSLALLYNEQFF	TGTGCCAGCAGCTTAGCGCTACTCTACAATGAGCAGTTCTTC
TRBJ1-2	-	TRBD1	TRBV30	CACHRQGGRNEGYGYTF	TGTGCCTGTCATCGACAGGGGGGACGTAACGAGGGCTATGGCTACACCTTC
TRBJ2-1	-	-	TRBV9	CASSVDSGVYNEQFF	TGTGCCAGCAGCGTAGACAGCGGAGTATACAATGAGCAGTTCTTC
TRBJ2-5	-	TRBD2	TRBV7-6	CASSLAGGGQETQYF	TGTGCCAGCAGCTTAGCGGGGGGGGGACAAGAGACCCAGTACTTC
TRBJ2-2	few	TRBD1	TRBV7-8	CASSPGTGGTGELFF	TGTGCCAGCAGCCCCGGGACAGGGGGCACCGGGGAGCTGTTTTTT
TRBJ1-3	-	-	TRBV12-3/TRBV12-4	CASYTGGGNTIYF	TGTGCCAGCTATACGGGGGGGGGAAACACCATATATTTT
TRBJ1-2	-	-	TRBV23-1	CASSRPYRKAGYGYTF	TGCGCCAGCAGTCGCCCATACAGAAAGGCAGGCTATGGCTACACCTTC